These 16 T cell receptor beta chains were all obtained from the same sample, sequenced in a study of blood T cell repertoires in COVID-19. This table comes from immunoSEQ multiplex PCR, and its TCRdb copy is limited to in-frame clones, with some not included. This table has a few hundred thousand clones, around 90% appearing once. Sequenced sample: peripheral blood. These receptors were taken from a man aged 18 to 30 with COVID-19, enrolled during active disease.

As DNA, the CDR3 is TGTGCCAGCAGTTCTAATACTGGAAACACCATATATTTT. Translated: CASSSNTGNTIYF. The genes are TRBV7-9 and TRBJ1-3; no firm D call. The V and J ends lost 6 bases and 2 bases respectively, with 8 bases between them. This CDR3 has 13 residues. Looked up from germline, CDR1 is SEHNR and CDR2 is FQNEAQ (reference sequence).

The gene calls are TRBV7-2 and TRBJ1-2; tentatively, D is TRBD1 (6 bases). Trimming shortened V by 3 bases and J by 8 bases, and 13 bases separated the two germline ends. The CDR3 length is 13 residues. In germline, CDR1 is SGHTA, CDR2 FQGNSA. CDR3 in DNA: TGTGCCAGCAGCTTCCGGGGGGCGCAGGGCTACACCTTC. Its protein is CASSFRGAQGYTF.

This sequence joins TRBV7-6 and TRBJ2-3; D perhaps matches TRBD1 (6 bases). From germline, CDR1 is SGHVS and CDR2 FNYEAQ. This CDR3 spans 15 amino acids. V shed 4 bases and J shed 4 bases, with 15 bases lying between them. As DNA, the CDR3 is TGTGCCAGCAGCTCCCCAGCTGGGGGCGCAGATACGCAGTATTTT. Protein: CASSSPAGGADTQYF.

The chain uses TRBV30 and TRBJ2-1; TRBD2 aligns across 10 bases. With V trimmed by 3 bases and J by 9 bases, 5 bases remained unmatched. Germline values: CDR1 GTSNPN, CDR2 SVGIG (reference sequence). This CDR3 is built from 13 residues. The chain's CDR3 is CAWSSAGGGEQFF. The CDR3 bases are TGTGCCTGGAGCTCAGCGGGAGGGGGTGAGCAGTTCTTC.

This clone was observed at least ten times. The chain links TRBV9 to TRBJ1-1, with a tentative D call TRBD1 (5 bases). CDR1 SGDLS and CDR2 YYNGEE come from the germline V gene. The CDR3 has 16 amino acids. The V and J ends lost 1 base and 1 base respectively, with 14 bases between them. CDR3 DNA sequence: TGTGCCAGCAGCGTATTCCTAGACAGACAGAACACTGAAGCTTTCTTT. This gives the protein CASSVFLDRQNTEAFF.

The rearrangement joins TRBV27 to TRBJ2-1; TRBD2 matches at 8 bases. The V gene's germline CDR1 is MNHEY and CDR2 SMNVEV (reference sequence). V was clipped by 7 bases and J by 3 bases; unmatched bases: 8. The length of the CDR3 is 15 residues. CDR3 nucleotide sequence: TGTGCCAGCATTCAAGCGGGGGCCAACTACAATGAGCAGTTCTTC. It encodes CASIQAGANYNEQFF.

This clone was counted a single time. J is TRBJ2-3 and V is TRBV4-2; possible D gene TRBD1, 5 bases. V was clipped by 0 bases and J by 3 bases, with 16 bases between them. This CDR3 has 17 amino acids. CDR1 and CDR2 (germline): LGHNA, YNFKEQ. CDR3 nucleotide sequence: TGTGCCAGCAGCCAAGATGTGGGGCCGGAGAGAACAGATACGCAGTATTTT. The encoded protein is CASSQDVGPERTDTQYF.

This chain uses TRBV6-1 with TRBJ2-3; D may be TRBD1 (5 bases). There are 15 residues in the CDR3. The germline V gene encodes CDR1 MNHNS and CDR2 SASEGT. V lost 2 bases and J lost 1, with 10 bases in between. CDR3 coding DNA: TGTGCCAGCAGTGAAACCAGGGCGGGCACAGATACGCAGTATTTT. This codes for CASSETRAGTDTQYF.

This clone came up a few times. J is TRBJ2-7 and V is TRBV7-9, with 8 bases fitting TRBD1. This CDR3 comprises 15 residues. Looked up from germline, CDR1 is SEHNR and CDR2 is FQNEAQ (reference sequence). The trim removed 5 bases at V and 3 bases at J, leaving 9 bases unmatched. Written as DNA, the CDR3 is TGTGCCAGCAGCATAATCGGACAGGGAGGCTACGAGCAGTACTTC. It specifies CASSIIGQGGYEQYF.

The CDR3 reads CASSKDHARRTSGNTIYF. In DNA form, the CDR3 reads TGTGCCAGCAGCAAAGACCACGCCAGGAGGACCTCTGGAAACACCATATATTTT. The chain recombines TRBV21-1 with TRBJ1-3. TRBV21-1 is an annotated pseudogene. This CDR3 is built from 18 residues.

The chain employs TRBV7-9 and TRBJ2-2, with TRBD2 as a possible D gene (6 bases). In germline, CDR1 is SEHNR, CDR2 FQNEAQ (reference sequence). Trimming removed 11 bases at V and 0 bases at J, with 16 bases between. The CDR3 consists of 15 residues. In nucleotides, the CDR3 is TGTGCCGCTGGAGGAGGGGCCGCGAACACCGGGGAGCTGTTTTTT. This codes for CAAGGGAANTGELFF.

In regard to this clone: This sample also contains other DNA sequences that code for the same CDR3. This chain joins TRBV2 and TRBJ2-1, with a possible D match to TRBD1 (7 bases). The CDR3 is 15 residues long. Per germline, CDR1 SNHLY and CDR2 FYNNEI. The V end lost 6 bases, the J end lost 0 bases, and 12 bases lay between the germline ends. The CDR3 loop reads CASRGGGSSYNEQFF. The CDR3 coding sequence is TGTGCCAGCAGAGGAGGGGGCAGCTCCTACAATGAGCAGTTCTTC.

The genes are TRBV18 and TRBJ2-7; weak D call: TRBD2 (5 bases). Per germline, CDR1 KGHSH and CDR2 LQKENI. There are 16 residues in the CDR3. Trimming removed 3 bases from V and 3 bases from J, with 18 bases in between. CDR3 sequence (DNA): TGTGCCAGCTCACCGATTAGGTCGGGGAACAGCTACGAGCAGTACTTC. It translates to CASSPIRSGNSYEQYF.

CDR3 in amino acids: CASSLTGDTGELFF. CDR3 DNA: TGTGCCAGCAGCTTAACAGGGGACACCGGGGAGCTGTTTTTT. This sequence joins TRBV7-3 and TRBJ2-2; D is possibly TRBD1 (5 bases). This CDR3 has 14 residues. V gave up 0 bases and J gave up 3 bases, with 5 bases separating them. CDR1 is SGHTA, CDR2 FQGTGA, per germline. Filled out from reference TRBV7-3 and TRBJ2-2, the complete variable domain reads GAGVSQTPSNKVTEKGKYVELRCDPISGHTALYWYRQSLGQGPEFLIYFQGTGAADDSGLPNDRFFAVRPEGSVSTLKIQRTERGDSAVYLCASSLTGDTGELFFGEGSRLTVL.

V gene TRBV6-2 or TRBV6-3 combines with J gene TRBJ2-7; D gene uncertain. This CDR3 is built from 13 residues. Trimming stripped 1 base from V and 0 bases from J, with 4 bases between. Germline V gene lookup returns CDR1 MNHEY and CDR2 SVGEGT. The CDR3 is CASSYWSSYEQYF. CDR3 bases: TGTGCCAGCAGTTACTGGAGCTCCTACGAGCAGTACTTC.

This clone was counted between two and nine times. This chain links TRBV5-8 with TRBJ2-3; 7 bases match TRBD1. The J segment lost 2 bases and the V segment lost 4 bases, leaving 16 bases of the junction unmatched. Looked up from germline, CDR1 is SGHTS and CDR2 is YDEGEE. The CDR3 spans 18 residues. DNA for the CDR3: TGTGCCAGCAGCCTGGGGTTCGAGACAGGGACCTCCACAGATACGCAGTATTTT. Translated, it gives CASSLGFETGTSTDTQYF. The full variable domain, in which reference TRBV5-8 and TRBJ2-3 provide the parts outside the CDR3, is EAGVTQSPTHLIKTRGQQATLRCSPISGHTSVYWYQQALGLGLQFLLWYDEGEERNRGNFPPRFSGRQFPNYSSELNVNALELEDSALYLCASSLGFETGTSTDTQYFGPGTRLTVL.